These T cell receptor beta chains were read from a single sample in a study of T-cell reconstitution after alpha-beta-depleted transplantation in children. TCRdb recomputed calls from the PCR reads with MiXCR, one row per CDR3 protein. The sample yields roughly 220,000 distinct CDR3 sequences, roughly a tenth seen once. Source: PBMCs from the stem cell graft donor, taken from the stem cell graft. The receptor source for this set is a human donor who donated a stem cell graft to a child with SCID. Each CDR3 is given with its conserved first and last residue. The D gene is left open where the match is weak. A clone size is listed for some rows: how often the clone was seen (once, few, many), or a class if it is expanded.

TRBV20-1	TRBD1	many	TRBJ1-1	CSARVPGQMNTEAFF	TGCAGTGCTAGAGTTCCGGGACAGATGAACACTGAAGCTTTCTTT
TRBV12-3/TRBV12-4	TRBD2	many	TRBJ2-7	CASGRLAGSSSYEQYF	TGTGCCAGCGGGAGACTAGCGGGGTCCAGCTCCTACGAGCAGTACTTC
TRBV20-1	TRBD1	many	TRBJ2-7	CSARDTRTGVYEQYF	TGCAGTGCTAGAGATACCCGGACAGGGGTTTACGAGCAGTACTTC
TRBV18	NA	many	TRBJ1-2	CASSQGVPNYGYTF	TGTGCCAGCTCACAAGGGGTGCCCAACTATGGCTACACCTTC
TRBV5-1	NA	many	TRBJ2-3	CASSTSTDTQYF	TGTGCCAGCAGTACTAGCACAGATACGCAGTATTTT
TRBV12-3/TRBV12-4	TRBD1	many	TRBJ2-5	CASSLGPGQGKETQYF	TGTGCCAGCAGTTTGGGGCCGGGACAGGGGAAAGAGACCCAGTACTTC
TRBV7-6	NA	NA	TRBJ2-3	CASNEGGTDTQYF	TGTGCCAGTAATGAGGGCGGCACAGATACGCAGTATTTT
TRBV10-3	TRBD1	many	TRBJ1-4	CAISDTGDFNEKLFF	TGTGCCATCAGTGATACAGGGGATTTCAATGAAAAACTGTTTTTT
TRBV20-1	TRBD1	NA	TRBJ2-7	CSARTTGISYEQYF	TGCAGTGCTAGAACGACAGGGATCTCCTACGAGCAGTACTTC
TRBV9	TRBD1	many	TRBJ1-5	CASSPLGTANQPQHF	TGTGCCAGCAGCCCCCTAGGGACAGCAAATCAGCCCCAGCATTTT
TRBV20-1	NA	many	TRBJ1-5	CSAKTGINQPQHF	TGCAGTGCCAAGACCGGTATTAATCAGCCCCAGCATTTT
TRBV5-5	NA	many	TRBJ2-1	CASSFVDEQFF	TGTGCCAGCAGCTTCGTGGATGAGCAGTTCTTC
TRBV7-8	NA	many	TRBJ1-5	CASSWRGAGNQPQHF	TGTGCCAGCAGCTGGCGGGGGGCTGGCAATCAGCCCCAGCATTTT
TRBV15	NA	NA	TRBJ2-7	CATSRDLDRLNPYEQYF	TGTGCCACCAGCAGAGATCTCGACAGACTAAATCCCTACGAGCAGTACTTC
TRBV7-2	NA	NA	TRBJ2-5	CASSLMSQETQYF	TGTGCCAGCAGCTTAATGTCGCAAGAGACCCAGTACTTC
TRBV6-4	TRBD1	many	TRBJ1-2	CASSDSKALGQVANYGYTF	TGTGCCAGCAGTGACTCTAAGGCATTGGGACAGGTTGCCAACTATGGCTACACCTTC
TRBV15	NA	many	TRBJ1-6	CATSRAIGQTHSPLHF	TGTGCCACCAGCAGAGCCATCGGGCAGACTCATTCACCCCTCCACTTT
TRBV20-1	NA	many	TRBJ1-3	CSVLGGRAGNTIYF	TGCAGTGTCTTAGGGGGGAGAGCTGGAAACACCATATATTTT
TRBV4-1	TRBD2	NA	TRBJ2-7	CASSQERRGGRYEQYF	TGCGCCAGCAGCCAAGAAAGGCGGGGGGGCCGTTACGAGCAGTACTTC
TRBV5-1	NA	many	TRBJ1-5	CASSLEFGQPQHF	TGCGCCAGCAGCTTGGAGTTTGGTCAGCCCCAGCATTTT
TRBV7-9	NA	NA	TRBJ1-3	CASSLASGTSGNTIYF	TGTGCCAGCAGCTTAGCATCGGGGACTTCGGGAAACACCATATATTTT
TRBV6-2/TRBV6-3	NA	NA	TRBJ1-5	CASSHPQGPRPYF	TGTGCCAGCAGTCACCCCCAAGGTCCGAGACCCTATTTT
TRBV6-1	NA	many	TRBJ1-1	CASTKPGPNTEAFF	TGTGCCAGCACTAAACCCGGGCCGAACACTGAAGCTTTCTTT
TRBV7-9	NA	many	TRBJ2-1	CASSSPGRIYNEQFF	TGTGCCAGCAGCTCGCCGGGCAGAATATACAATGAGCAGTTCTTC
TRBV7-9	NA	many	TRBJ1-5	CASSLAVGQPNQPQHF	TGTGCCAGCAGCTTAGCGGTGGGACAACCTAATCAGCCCCAGCATTTT
TRBV19	NA	NA	TRBJ2-2	CASSTFSNTGELFF	TGTGCCAGTAGTACTTTCTCGAACACCGGGGAGCTGTTTTTT
TRBV20-1	NA	many	TRBJ1-5	CSARAGAGGNNQPQHF	TGCAGTGCTAGGGCGGGGGCGGGGGGTAACAATCAGCCCCAGCATTTT
TRBV4-3	NA	many	TRBJ2-7	CASSQALLSGEQYF	TGCGCCAGCAGCCAAGCCCTATTAAGCGGCGAGCAGTACTTC
TRBV5-6	TRBD2	many	TRBJ2-7	CASSPSGAPPYEQYF	TGTGCCAGCAGCCCTAGCGGGGCCCCCCCCTACGAGCAGTACTTC
TRBV20-1	NA	many	TRBJ1-2	CSARDPQGLGDGYTF	TGCAGTGCTAGAGACCCACAGGGCCTGGGGGATGGCTACACCTTC
TRBV4-2	TRBD2	NA	TRBJ2-2	CASSQRLADTGELFF	TGTGCCAGCAGCCAAAGGCTAGCGGACACCGGGGAGCTGTTTTTT